This T cell receptor (beta chain) was retrieved from a study of long-term antiretroviral therapy in people with HIV. The ends were cut back, 4 bases at V and 0 bases at J, with 7 bases in the middle. Germline V gives CDR1 ENHRY, CDR2 SYGVKD. CDR3 length: 14 residues. Survey-level immunoSEQ v3.0 assays were run. Profiled with immunoSEQ multiplex PCR; TCRdb holds only in-frame clones, not every one. Of roughly 28,000 clones listed, roughly 78% were seen once; the top ten hold roughly 10%. This sequence joins TRBV10-3 and TRBJ1-5; no firm D call. The sequencing used unsorted PBMCs, collected 1.5 years before starting antiretroviral therapy. The receptor was isolated from a man between 18 and 29 years old with HIV. CDR3 loop: CAISGTDSNQPQHF. The CDR3, as DNA: TGTGCCATCAGTGGAACGGATAGCAATCAGCCCCAGCATTTT.